The next 22 T cell receptor beta chains were all read from a single sample in a study of T-cell reconstitution after alpha-beta-depleted transplantation in children. Library preparation (for TCRbeta) was performed with unique molecular identifiers. TCRdb re-analysed the PCR reads in MiXCR, keeping a single row per CDR3 protein. The data hold 300,000 to 400,000 distinct CDR3 sequences, with about 14% observed a single time. The material was PBMCs, obtained from the stem cell graft. The receptors originated from a human donor who donated a stem cell graft to a child with Fanconi anemia.

CDR3 in amino acids: CASSLEGAEITDTQYF. CDR3 DNA: TGCGCCAGCAGCTTGGAAGGAGCGGAAATCACAGATACGCAGTATTTT. This sequence joins TRBV5-1 and TRBJ2-3, with D perhaps TRBD2 (5 bases). The CDR3 is made up of 16 amino acids. Between the trimmed V and J ends, which lost 0 bases and 2 bases, there was a span of 13 bases. Germline V gene data show CDR1 as SGHRS and CDR2 as YFSETQ.

This clonotype was found once. This chain links TRBV5-1 with TRBJ1-1; D remains ambiguous. Germline loops: CDR1 SGHRS, CDR2 YFSETQ. This CDR3 spans 14 amino acids. V was shortened by 4 bases and J by 3 bases, with 13 bases between the two germline ends. The CDR3 region has the DNA TGCGCCAGCAGCACGGACGACTTCCACACTGAAGCTTTCTTT. It codes for CASSTDDFHTEAFF.

CDR3: CASSPLGANTGELFF. CDR3 nucleotide sequence: TGTGCCAGCAGCCCTTTGGGCGCGAACACCGGGGAGCTGTTTTTT. V gene TRBV7-8 combines with J gene TRBJ2-2; D is unresolved. Germline assignment: CDR1 SGHVS and CDR2 FQNEAQ. The ends were cut back, 5 bases at V and 0 bases at J, with 10 bases in the middle. This CDR3 comprises 15 residues.

V and J are TRBV29-1 and TRBJ2-1; D is possibly TRBD1 (6 bases). Trimming removed 7 bases from V and 9 bases from J, with 19 bases in between. The CDR3 loop spans 13 amino acids. Germline CDR1 and CDR2: SQVTM and ANQGSEA. The CDR3 reads CSAGQGIRGEQFF. The CDR3 nucleotides read TGCAGCGCCGGGCAGGGGATTAGGGGTGAGCAGTTCTTC.

This clonotype was counted once. This chain links TRBV21-1 with TRBJ1-4; the table's D gene call, TRBD1, was not cross checked with the DNA. TRBV21-1 is designated a pseudogene. CDR3 size: 16 residues. CDR3 sequence (DNA): TGTGCCAGCAGCAAAGGGACAGAGACAGGGAGTGAAAAACTGTTTTTT. Translated: CASSKGTETGSEKLFF.

This clonotype was seen many times. The gene calls are TRBV20-1 and TRBJ2-5; 7 bases match TRBD2. Germline V gene sequence: CDR1 DFQATT, CDR2 SNEGSKA (reference sequence). J gave up 4 bases and V 6 bases, and 8 bases lay outside the gene matches. This CDR3 comprises 13 residues. This CDR3 reads CSARHGGGETQYF. The CDR3 nucleotides read TGCAGTGCCAGGCATGGGGGGGGAGAGACCCAGTACTTC.

A few counts support this clonotype. The chain couples TRBV5-1 to TRBJ2-6; D is undetermined. Trimming left V 3 bases short and J 4 bases short, with 5 bases between. CDR3 length equals 13 residues. Germline V gene data show CDR1 as SGHRS and CDR2 as YFSETQ. Here the CDR3 DNA reads TGCGCCAGCAGCTATGGGGGGGCCAACGTCCTGACTTTC. Amino acids: CASSYGGANVLTF.

The rearrangement uses TRBV20-1 and TRBJ1-2, with D possibly being TRBD1 (6 bases). This CDR3 is 17 amino acids long. The germline V gene encodes CDR1 DFQATT and CDR2 SNEGSKA (reference sequence). V was cut by 5 bases and J by 2 bases, with 24 bases left in between. The CDR3 bases are TGCAGTGCTCCTCCGAGGGACAAGGAAGCTTCCAACTATGGCTACACCTTC. Protein: CSAPPRDKEASNYGYTF.

This clonotype came up many times. The gene calls are TRBV11-2 and TRBJ2-1, with unresolved D. The CDR3 is 13 residues long. Germline lookup yields CDR1 SGHAT and CDR2 FQNNGV. V shed 6 bases and J shed 10 bases, with 16 bases lying between them. CDR3 sequence (DNA): TGTGCCAGCAGTCCTAGGGTTAGGGAAGAGCAGTTCTTC. Protein product: CASSPRVREEQFF.

This rearrangement joins TRBV24-1 to TRBJ2-5; maybe TRBD2 (6 bases). Germline loops: CDR1 KGHDR, CDR2 SFDVKD. CDR3 length: 14 amino acids. The ends were cut back, 2 bases at V and 5 bases at J, with 11 bases in the middle. The CDR3 region is CATSDSRGTETQYF. CDR3 coding DNA: TGTGCCACCAGTGATTCGCGGGGTACGGAGACCCAGTACTTC.

This clonotype showed up many times. This chain links TRBV24-1 with TRBJ2-1, with D possibly matching TRBD2 (6 bases). V was cut by 3 bases and J by 1 base, with 24 bases left in between. This CDR3 spans 20 amino acids. Germline-derived CDR1 and CDR2 are KGHDR and SFDVKD. This CDR3 reads CATSDRGSGKGITSYNEQFF. DNA of the CDR3: TGTGCCACCAGTGATCGGGGGTCGGGCAAGGGAATAACGTCCTACAATGAGCAGTTCTTC.

This chain connects TRBV20-1 to TRBJ1-1, with D uncertain. V was shortened by 5 bases and J by 7 bases, with 11 bases between the two germline ends. The CDR3 loop spans 11 amino acids. CDR1 and CDR2 from the germline V gene are DFQATT and SNEGSKA (reference sequence). CDR3: CSAEKTGEAFF. CDR3 in DNA: TGCAGTGCTGAAAAGACTGGTGAAGCTTTCTTT.

This clonotype was seen only a few times. The rearrangement joins TRBV5-1 to TRBJ1-1, with D possibly TRBD1 on 5 matching bases. There are 13 residues in the CDR3. V lost 7 bases and J 4 bases, leaving 14 bases between the germline ends. Germline CDR1 SGHRS, CDR2 YFSETQ. The DNA of the CDR3 is TGCGCCAGCTCCTCCGTCGGGGGCACTGAAGCTTTCTTT. Protein product: CASSSVGGTEAFF. Supplemented by reference TRBV5-1 and TRBJ1-1, the full variable domain reads KAGVTQTPRYLIKTRGQQVTLSCSPISGHRSVSWYQQTPGQGLQFLFEYFSETQRNKGNFPGRFSGRQFSNSRSEMNVSTLELGDSALYLCASSSVGGTEAFFGQGTRLTVV.

The chain recombines TRBV7-6 with TRBJ1-1, with 8 positions matching TRBD1. The germline CDR1 and CDR2 sequences are SGHVS and FNYEAQ. The CDR3 contains 16 residues. V gave up 1 base and J gave up 3 bases; unmatched junction bases: 7. This CDR3 is CASSLVSGQAHTEAFF. The CDR3 coding sequence is TGTGCCAGCAGCTTAGTGTCGGGACAGGCCCACACTGAAGCTTTCTTT.

This clonotype was detected only a few times. The chain combines TRBV10-3 with TRBJ1-2; D is perhaps TRBD1 (6 bases). Trimming took off 2 bases at V and 8 bases at J, with 12 bases between the two ends. CDR3 length equals 13 residues. Germline V gene sequence: CDR1 ENHRY, CDR2 SYGVKD. The DNA for the CDR3 is TGTGCCATCAGTGAGACGACAGGTGAGGGCTACACCTTC. This sequence encodes CAISETTGEGYTF.

This sequence joins TRBV9 and TRBJ2-7, with D unclear. Germline CDR1 is SGDLS and CDR2 is YYNGEE. The CDR3 extends over 13 amino acids. V was clipped by 0 bases and J by 5 bases, with 9 bases between them. DNA for the CDR3: TGTGCCAGCAGCGTAGGGCCCAAGGACGAGCAGTACTTC. Encoded protein: CASSVGPKDEQYF.

This clonotype came up many times. The chain couples TRBV12-3 or TRBV12-4 to TRBJ2-1, with 7 bases identical to TRBD1. CDR3 size: 15 residues. V shed 6 bases, J shed 5 bases, and the junction held 10 bases outside the gene matches. The CDR3 nucleotides are TGTGCCAGCAGAGCCGGGACAGTAGGAAACAATGAGCAGTTCTTC. Amino acids: CASRAGTVGNNEQFF.

This clonotype came up a few times. The CDR3 DNA reads TGTGCCAGCAGCTTCGACAGGGTCGGGGAGCTGTTTTTT. Its translation is CASSFDRVGELFF. The gene calls are TRBV7-2 and TRBJ2-2; 7 nucleotides line up with TRBD1. J lost 7 bases, V lost 3 bases, and 2 bases had no gene match. The CDR3 consists of 13 residues. Germline-derived CDR1 and CDR2 are SGHTA and FQGNSA.

V gene TRBV2 combines with J gene TRBJ1-2, with 7 bases identical to TRBD1. CDR3 size: 14 residues. Looked up from germline, CDR1 is SNHLY and CDR2 is FYNNEI. The V segment lost 5 bases and the J segment 0 bases; nucleotides outside the gene matches: 3. The CDR3 protein is CASSRQGSNYGYTF. Written as DNA, the CDR3 is TGTGCCAGCAGTAGACAGGGATCTAACTATGGCTACACCTTC.

The chain combines TRBV5-1 with TRBJ2-6, with D perhaps TRBD2 (6 bases). Germline V lookup: CDR1 SGHRS, CDR2 YFSETQ. The CDR3 has 16 residues. V lost 4 bases to trimming and J lost 2 bases, with 13 bases between them. CDR3 amino acids: CASSPLSGAGANVLTF. Here the CDR3 DNA reads TGCGCCAGCAGCCCGCTGTCGGGAGCTGGGGCCAACGTCCTGACTTTC.

This chain connects TRBV7-9 to TRBJ1-1, with D tentatively TRBD1 (5 bases). V was cut by 4 bases and J by 5 bases, with 11 bases left in between. The CDR3 is 13 residues long. The germline gives CDR1 SEHNR, CDR2 FQNEAQ (reference sequence). This CDR3 is CASSYGGETEAFF. The DNA of the CDR3 is TGTGCCAGCAGCTACGGGGGGGAAACTGAAGCTTTCTTT.

In the case of this clonotype: One end of the junction is discordant with germline, which a read error may explain. The rearrangement uses TRBV3-1 and TRBJ2-3, with 11 nucleotides matching TRBD2. The CDR3 is made up of 19 amino acids. Germline CDR1 and CDR2: LGHDT and YNNKEL (reference sequence). The CDR3 coding sequence is TGTGCCACCAGCCAAGAGACTAGCGGGGTGGTTTGGGGCACAGATACGCAGTATTTT. Protein: CATSQETSGVVWGTDTQYF.